The present entry profiles one T cell receptor (beta chain) with its context. Antigen unknown. The sample originates from a study of siplizumab effects on memory and regulatory T cells. Overall study results and limits: Naive T cells appeared more varied than memory cells and looked like key alloresponse contributors.

Sequencing of each sample assayed 75,000 to 100,000 TCR templates. Assay used: immunoSEQ multiplex PCR; TCRdb lists only in-frame clones, some missing. In the table there are over 100,000 clones, roughly 90% of which are singletons. This clonotype originated in a human donor in good health. The sample comprised CD4+ T cells sorted from blood.

CDR3 amino acids: CASSPGLPTDTQYF. The DNA for the CDR3 is TGTGCCAGCAGCCCCGGACTTCCCACAGATACGCAGTATTTT. The rearrangement uses TRBV11-3 and TRBJ2-3; maybe TRBD2 (5 bases). Germline CDR1 and CDR2: SGHNT and YENEEA. CDR3 length: 14 amino acids. With 5 bases removed from V and 2 bases from J, the gap between germline ends came to 11 bases.